These 21 T cell receptor beta chains came from one sample sequenced in a study of T cell responses to AZD1222 COVID-19 vaccine. Measured with immunoSEQ multiplex PCR; TCRdb has only the in-frame clones, and not every one. The sample lists around 110,000 clones, about 91% occurring once. The sequencing here drew on peripheral blood, taken 28 days after the second AZD1222 dose. Source of these receptors: an adult who received the AZD1222 COVID-19 vaccine.

V gene TRBV6-5 combines with J gene TRBJ1-5; D is unresolved. Germline CDR1 MNHEY, CDR2 SVGAGI. Trimming stripped 7 bases from V and 5 bases from J, with 15 bases between. The CDR3 spans 14 residues. The CDR3 DNA reads as TGTGCCAGCATGGGGTCACAAGGGTATCAGCCCCAGCATTTT. Its protein is CASMGSQGYQPQHF.

The chain couples TRBV7-9 to TRBJ1-1; TRBD1 matches at 8 bases. The CDR3 runs 13 residues. The J segment lost 10 bases and the V segment lost 5 bases, leaving 9 bases of the junction unmatched. The germline V gene encodes CDR1 SEHNR and CDR2 FQNEAQ (reference sequence). Here the CDR3 DNA reads TGTGCCAGCAGCCCTGACCGGACAGGGCGAGCTTTCTTT. This sequence encodes CASSPDRTGRAFF.

The V and J genes are TRBV19 and TRBJ2-2; tentative D call: TRBD1 (5 bases). Germline CDR1 is LNHDA and CDR2 is SQIVND (reference sequence). The germline V and J ends were trimmed by 0 bases and 6 bases, with 20 bases remaining between them. The CDR3 is made up of 18 amino acids. CDR3 coding DNA: TGTGCCAGTAGTATAGACTCATGGGGTAGGGGTGGCGCCGGGGAGCTGTTTTTT. It is translated as CASSIDSWGRGGAGELFF.

The chain links TRBV3-1 (or the pseudogene TRBV3-2) to TRBJ2-7; D is possibly TRBD1 (5 bases). V was pared by 4 bases and J by 3 bases, with 10 bases between. The CDR3 has 13 residues. In germline, CDR1 is LGHDT, CDR2 YNNKEL (reference sequence). This CDR3 is CASSLGRGYEQYF. The CDR3 bases are TGTGCCAGCAGCCTGGGGCGCGGCTACGAGCAGTACTTC.

This sequence joins TRBV27 and TRBJ1-5, with D possibly being TRBD1 (6 bases). CDR1 and CDR2 from the germline V gene are MNHEY and SMNVEV (reference sequence). V was trimmed by 9 bases and J by 7 bases, leaving 19 bases between them. The CDR3 spans 14 residues. The DNA for the CDR3 is TGTGCCAGTTCCCAGGGGCAGGGAGGGCAGCCCCAGCATTTT. Translation gives CASSQGQGGQPQHF.

The chain is built from TRBV19 and TRBJ2-7; TRBD2 aligns across 12 bases. CDR3 length: 16 amino acids. CDR1 and CDR2 (germline): LNHDA, SQIVND (reference sequence). V trimming: 7 bases; J trimming: 1 base; junction bases outside the gene matches: 8. CDR3: CASTKKGTSGSYEQYF. CDR3 DNA: TGTGCCAGTACTAAAAAGGGGACTAGCGGGTCCTACGAGCAGTACTTC.

V is TRBV4-1 and J is TRBJ2-7, with D possibly matching TRBD2 (5 bases). This CDR3 region has 14 residues. The germline CDR1 and CDR2 sequences are MGHRA and YSYEKL. V shed 5 bases and J shed 6 bases, with 17 bases lying between them. The CDR3 bases are TGCGCCAGCAGCTCCCGCTCACTAGACTCCGAGCAGTACTTC. This translates into CASSSRSLDSEQYF.

The rearrangement uses TRBV4-1 and TRBJ1-1; D is undetermined. Germline values: CDR1 MGHRA, CDR2 YSYEKL. The CDR3 runs 14 residues. V lost 4 bases to trimming and J lost 5 bases, with 14 bases between them. The chain's CDR3 is CASSPPGLLTEAFF. The DNA for the CDR3 is TGCGCCAGCAGCCCTCCGGGTCTACTAACTGAAGCTTTCTTT.

The chain carries TRBV12-3 or TRBV12-4 and TRBJ2-3, with D hard to call. The length of the CDR3 is 11 residues. Trimming shortened V by 7 bases and J by 6 bases, and 8 bases separated the two germline ends. As DNA, the CDR3 is TGTGCCAGCACTCGTGTTGATACGCAGTATTTT. It codes for CASTRVDTQYF.

The chain employs TRBV27 and TRBJ2-2; TRBD2 aligns across 16 bases. The CDR3 has 17 amino acids. J lost 5 bases, V lost 6 bases, and 6 bases had no gene match. In germline, CDR1 is MNHEY, CDR2 SMNVEV (reference sequence). The chain's CDR3 is CASSRGLAGGRTGELFF. The CDR3 nucleotides are TGTGCCAGCAGCCGGGGACTAGCGGGAGGGCGAACCGGGGAGCTGTTTTTT.

The rearrangement joins TRBV28 to TRBJ1-3; 7 bases agree with TRBD1. This CDR3 region has 17 residues. Germline V lookup: CDR1 MDHEN, CDR2 SYDVKM. Losses at the gene ends were 5 bases for V and 4 bases for J; bases not matched to a gene: 14. The CDR3 DNA follows: TGTGCCAGCAGTCTGGGACAGTTTATAGTCTCCGGAAACACCATATATTTT. Residues: CASSLGQFIVSGNTIYF. The variable domain in full, completed from reference TRBV28 and TRBJ1-3, reads DVKVTQSSRYLVKRTGEKVFLECVQDMDHENMFWYRQDPGLGLRLIYFSYDVKMKEKGDIPEGYSVSREKKERFSLILESASTNQTSMYLCASSLGQFIVSGNTIYFGEGSWLTVV.

This rearrangement joins TRBV2 to TRBJ2-7, with 11 positions matching TRBD1. This CDR3 contains 17 residues. The germline V gene encodes CDR1 SNHLY and CDR2 FYNNEI. The J segment lost 5 bases and the V segment lost 5 bases, leaving 14 bases of the junction unmatched. In DNA, the CDR3 is TGTGCCAGCAGTTCCCGTCTGGGACAGGGGGGTTTGCACGAGCAGTACTTC. Its translation: CASSSRLGQGGLHEQYF.

The chain recombines TRBV18 with TRBJ2-7, with D perhaps TRBD1 (5 bases). V lost 1 base and J 5 bases, leaving 15 bases between the germline ends. This CDR3 is 15 amino acids long. The germline gives CDR1 KGHSH, CDR2 LQKENI. The CDR3 nucleotides are TGTGCCAGCTCACCACTCATTAGGGGTGGAGACGAGCAGTACTTC. Its protein product is CASSPLIRGGDEQYF.

The gene calls are TRBV5-4 and TRBJ2-1; D may be TRBD2 (5 bases). Trimming took 1 base from V and 6 from J, leaving 5 bases between them. CDR3 length: 12 amino acids. Germline lookup yields CDR1 SGHNT and CDR2 YYREEE (reference sequence). The CDR3, as DNA: TGTGCCAGCAGCTTGAGCGGCAATGAGCAGTTCTTC. It yields the protein CASSLSGNEQFF.

This rearrangement joins TRBV29-1 to TRBJ1-4; tentatively, D is TRBD1 (5 bases). V was shortened by 6 bases and J by 8 bases, with 10 bases between the two germline ends. CDR3 length: 11 amino acids. Per germline, CDR1 SQVTM and CDR2 ANQGSEA. This chain's CDR3 is CSVGDGEKLFF. The CDR3 DNA reads as TGCAGCGTGGGGGACGGAGAAAAACTGTTTTTT.

This sequence joins TRBV14 and TRBJ2-7; TRBD1 matches at 12 bases. After removal of 3 bases from V and 2 bases from J, the junction contained 11 bases not matched to a gene. In germline, CDR1 is SGHDN, CDR2 FVKESK. The CDR3 spans 18 residues. The chain's CDR3 is CASSHRLRDRGPPYEQYF. The CDR3 DNA reads as TGTGCCAGCAGCCATAGACTCCGGGACAGGGGGCCCCCCTACGAGCAGTACTTC.

The V call is TRBV27, the J call TRBJ1-2, with 10 bases aligning to TRBD1. V gave up 4 bases and J gave up 5 bases; unmatched junction bases: 4. The CDR3 sequence is 14 residues long. Germline V gives CDR1 MNHEY, CDR2 SMNVEV (reference sequence). The CDR3 coding sequence is TGTGCCAGCAGTTCACAGGACAGGGGGTATGGCTACACCTTC. This codes for CASSSQDRGYGYTF.

The rearrangement uses TRBV5-4 and TRBJ2-1, with 15 bases aligning to TRBD2. CDR1 SGHNT and CDR2 YYREEE come from the germline V gene (reference sequence). Trimming at V came to 4 bases and at J to 7 bases, leaving 6 bases not matched to a gene. This CDR3 comprises 16 residues. The CDR3 DNA follows: TGTGCCAGCAGCCGCACCGGGACTAGCGGGAGGAATGAGCAGTTCTTC. Its protein is CASSRTGTSGRNEQFF.

The rearrangement joins TRBV18 to TRBJ1-6; TRBD1 might be the D (5 bases). The CDR3 spans 15 residues. V lost 0 bases and J 8 bases, leaving 11 bases between the germline ends. In germline, CDR1 is KGHSH, CDR2 LQKENI. Written as DNA, the CDR3 is TGTGCCAGCTCACCACCGGGGGTGGAGGATTCACCCCTCCACTTT. Its protein product is CASSPPGVEDSPLHF.

The gene calls are TRBV9 and TRBJ2-2; D is unresolved. The CDR3 has 15 amino acids. Deletions cut 4 bases from V and 4 bases from J, with 14 bases between. Per the germline V gene, CDR1 is SGDLS and CDR2 is YYNGEE. The DNA for the CDR3 is TGTGCCAGCAGCTTAACCCTGGGCGCCACCGGGGAGCTGTTTTTT. It codes for CASSLTLGATGELFF.

The chain recombines TRBV25-1 with TRBJ2-7; either TRBD1 or TRBD2 may fit D (6 bases each). This CDR3 is 15 amino acids long. The ends were cut back, 3 bases at V and 5 bases at J, with 17 bases in the middle. Germline V lookup: CDR1 MGHDK, CDR2 SYGVNS. The CDR3 sequence: CASSDGGGQGDEQYF. CDR3 DNA sequence: TGTGCCAGCAGTGATGGTGGGGGGCAGGGCGACGAGCAGTACTTC.